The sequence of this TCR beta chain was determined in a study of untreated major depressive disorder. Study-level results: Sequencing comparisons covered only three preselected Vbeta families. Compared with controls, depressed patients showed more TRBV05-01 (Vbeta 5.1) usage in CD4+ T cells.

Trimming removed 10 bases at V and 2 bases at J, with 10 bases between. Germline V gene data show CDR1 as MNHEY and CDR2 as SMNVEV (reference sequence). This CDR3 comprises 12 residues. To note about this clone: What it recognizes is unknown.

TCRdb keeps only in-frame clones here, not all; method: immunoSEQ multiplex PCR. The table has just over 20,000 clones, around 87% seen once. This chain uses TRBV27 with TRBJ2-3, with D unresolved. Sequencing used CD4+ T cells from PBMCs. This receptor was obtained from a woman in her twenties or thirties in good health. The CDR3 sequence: CATGWNTDTQYF. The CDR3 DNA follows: TGTGCCACCGGCTGGAACACAGATACGCAGTATTTT.